Below are 17 T cell receptor beta chains sequenced from a single sample in a study of T cells in Graves' hyperthyroidism and ophthalmopathy (dated by TCRdb to between 2018 and 2020). Receptors were amplified or captured by multiplex PCR. The sequencer was an Illumina HiSeq 2000. The TCR beta CDR3 regions were amplified from the RNA transcripts. A first-round RT-PCR of the TCR CDR3 used the HTBI primer set with the Qiagen OneStep RT-PCR kit. TCRdb cleaned the public reads at Q25 with fastp, built clones with MiXCR and kept in-frame beta chains. One record per CDR3 amino acid sequence lists the most common genes and DNA. The sample records under 700,000 distinct CDR3 sequences, 46% of which are singletons. The ten largest clones represent approximately 8.2% of the sample. The specimen was peripheral blood or thyroid tissue (not recorded which). The receptors stem from a woman in her late teens or twenties with Graves' hyperthyroidism. Donor details come from another sample of the same person, matched by shared clones.

V is TRBV25-1 and J is TRBJ1-2; tentatively, D is TRBD1 (6 bases). The CDR3 is 14 amino acids. V shed 4 bases and J shed 7 bases, with 16 bases lying between them. Per the germline V gene, CDR1 is MGHDK and CDR2 is SYGVNS. CDR3 in DNA: TGTGCCAGCAGTGCTACAGGGTTTGGGATTGGCTACACCTTC. It is translated as CASSATGFGIGYTF.

Points on this clonotype: This may be a read error, as it is one base from a much larger clone. The J gene is TRBJ2-7, the V gene TRBV7-3; no definite D call. Germline CDR1 and CDR2: SGHTA and FQGTGA. The length of the CDR3 is 13 residues. CDR3 sequence reads: CASGFPGDGEQYF. CDR3 in DNA: TGTGCCAGCGGCTTTCCCGGCGATGGCGAGCAGTACTTC.

The CDR3 spells CASSSNRDSSWYEQYF. CDR3 coding DNA: TGTGCCAGCAGCTCCAACCGGGACTCGAGTTGGTACGAGCAGTACTTC. The chain recombines TRBV7-6 with TRBJ2-7, with TRBD2 as a possible D gene (6 bases). Germline CDR1 SGHVS, CDR2 FNYEAQ. The CDR3 consists of 16 residues. The ends were cut back, 4 bases at V and 4 bases at J, with 20 bases in the middle.

The V call is TRBV6-5, the J call TRBJ1-5, with TRBD1 as a possible D gene (5 bases). V was clipped by 6 bases and J by 5 bases, with 20 bases between them. The CDR3 has 16 residues. CDR1 and CDR2 (germline): MNHEY, SVGAGI. CDR3 bases: TGTGCCAGCAGCTATCGACAGCACCTTGGGGATCAGCCCCAGCATTTT. Residues: CASSYRQHLGDQPQHF.

This clonotype appeared many times. The chain is built from TRBV10-2 and TRBJ1-5; D is possibly TRBD1 (6 bases). Germline CDR1 reads WSHSY; CDR2 reads SAAADI. The germline V and J ends were trimmed by 2 bases and 7 bases, with 21 bases remaining between them. CDR3 length equals 17 residues. The CDR3 nucleotides read TGCGCCAGCAGTGAGCAGGAACCGGGGACATGGGAACAGCCCCAGCATTTT. Translation: CASSEQEPGTWEQPQHF.

This clonotype was detected ten times or more. The gene calls are TRBV29-1 and TRBJ2-7, with 7 bases lining up with TRBD2. Per germline, CDR1 SQVTM and CDR2 ANQGSEA. V shed 6 bases, J shed 2 bases, and the junction held 16 bases outside the gene matches. This CDR3 is built from 16 residues. CDR3 coding DNA: TGCAGCGTCGCCCTAGCGGAGGAGTGGGTAGCCTACGAGCAGTACTTC. It codes for CSVALAEEWVAYEQYF.

This clonotype was seen repeatedly, ten times or more. The chain employs TRBV15 and TRBJ1-2; TRBD1 matches 8 bases. Germline V lookup: CDR1 LNHNV, CDR2 YYDKDF (reference sequence). After removal of 8 bases from V and 4 bases from J, the junction contained 6 bases not matched to a gene. This CDR3 has 13 residues. CDR3 region: CATPDRGSYGYTF. DNA of the CDR3: TGTGCCACCCCTGACAGGGGCAGCTATGGCTACACCTTC.

The rearrangement uses TRBV29-1 and TRBJ1-2; 10 bases line up with TRBD1. Per the germline V gene, CDR1 is SQVTM and CDR2 is ANQGSEA. Losses at the gene ends were 8 bases for V and 8 bases for J; bases not matched to a gene: 2. The CDR3 contains 10 residues. CDR3 in amino acids: CSTTGGGYTF. The CDR3 nucleotides read TGCAGCACGACAGGGGGCGGCTACACCTTC.

V and J are TRBV2 and TRBJ1-3; D is ambiguous. With 6 bases removed from V and 6 bases from J, the gap between germline ends came to 15 bases. Germline CDR1 and CDR2: SNHLY and FYNNEI. This CDR3 has 14 residues. This CDR3 reads CASSGRPYENTIYF. In DNA form, the CDR3 reads TGTGCCAGCAGCGGGAGGCCCTACGAAAACACCATATATTTT.

This chain's CDR3 is CASRTGFRPQHF. CDR3 bases: TGTGCCAGCAGGACAGGGTTTCGGCCCCAGCATTTT. The chain combines TRBV2 with TRBJ1-5; TRBD1 matches 7 bases. Germline V gives CDR1 SNHLY, CDR2 FYNNEI. This CDR3 spans 12 amino acids. V shed 6 bases, J shed 9 bases, and the junction held 5 bases outside the gene matches.

The rearrangement joins TRBV2 to TRBJ1-1; the match to TRBD1 covers 11 bases. The CDR3 contains 14 residues. Per the germline V gene, CDR1 is SNHLY and CDR2 is FYNNEI. Unmatched junction bases numbered 9, after V lost 11 bases and J lost 4 bases. CDR3 sequence (DNA): TGTGCCCGCACCGGGACAGGGGGAGGCACTGAAGCTTTCTTT. Protein sequence: CARTGTGGGTEAFF.

A few counts support this clonotype. V is TRBV20-1 and J is TRBJ1-1, with TRBD1 matching 10 bases. The CDR3 spans 14 residues. CDR1 and CDR2 (germline): DFQATT, SNEGSKA (reference sequence). Unmatched junction bases numbered 5, after V lost 2 bases and J lost 5 bases. CDR3 in amino acids: CSARSRQGATEAFF. The CDR3 region has the DNA TGCAGTGCTAGATCTCGACAGGGGGCGACTGAAGCTTTCTTT.

There are many counts of this clonotype. The V gene is TRBV12-3 or TRBV12-4, the J gene TRBJ1-2; D is perhaps TRBD1 (6 bases). The CDR3 has 14 residues. V lost 6 bases to trimming and J lost 6 bases, with 17 bases between them. CDR3 in amino acids: CASSFLGEGDGYTF. The CDR3 DNA reads as TGTGCCAGCAGCTTCCTAGGAGAGGGGGATGGCTACACCTTC.

The rearrangement uses TRBV25-1 and TRBJ1-5, with 10 nucleotides matching TRBD1. The length of the CDR3 is 16 residues. The ends lost 6 bases at V and 2 bases at J; junction bases unmatched: 7. From germline, CDR1 is MGHDK and CDR2 SYGVNS. The CDR3 sequence: CASSGGGTGGNQPQHF. The DNA of the CDR3 is TGTGCCAGCAGCGGGGGGGGGACAGGGGGCAATCAGCCCCAGCATTTT.

As to this clonotype: The junction departs from the called germline gene at one end, perhaps through a read error. The chain links TRBV2 to TRBJ1-4; perhaps TRBD1 as D (5 bases). The CDR3 totals 14 residues. CDR1 and CDR2 from the germline V gene are SNHLY and FYNNEI. The CDR3 DNA reads TGTGCCAGCAGTTTTGGGGGAACTATTGAAAAACTGTTTTTT. Its protein is CASSFGGTIEKLFF.

This CDR3 is CASSKTGANYGYTF. In nucleotides, the CDR3 is TGTGCCAGCAGTAAGACGGGAGCTAACTATGGCTACACCTTC. The genes are TRBV2 and TRBJ1-2, with no clear D. CDR1 and CDR2 (germline): SNHLY, FYNNEI. V was shortened by 5 bases and J by 0 bases, with 10 bases between the two germline ends. The CDR3 is 14 amino acids.

The chain has TRBV6-4 and TRBJ2-2; TRBD2 aligns across 9 bases. V lost 6 bases to trimming and J lost 6 bases; unmatched junction nucleotides: 11. CDR3 length: 16 amino acids. The germline gives CDR1 MRHNA, CDR2 SNTAGT. The CDR3 bases are TGTGCCAGCAGCCCTGCTAGTAGCGGGAGCTCCGGGGAGCTGTTTTTT. It specifies CASSPASSGSSGELFF.